These 16 T cell receptor beta chains were all obtained from the same sample, sequenced in a study of T cell repertoires in cytomegalovirus infection. Via MiXCR, TCRdb re-called the reads, giving one row per CDR3 protein. This sample has around 200,000 distinct CDR3 sequences; 35% to 45% occur once, and the top ten carry roughly three fifths. Antigens of these TCRs are unknown. The sequencing here drew on CD8+ T cells from cultured PBMCs, taken from culture after CMV antigen stimulation. The receptors shown here come from a human donor in good health (CMV status not recorded). Some clones in this sample may be carry-over from other donors' samples.

This clonotype has a handful of counts. The chain employs TRBV4-1 and TRBJ2-1, with 7 positions matching TRBD2. This CDR3 spans 17 amino acids. Germline CDR1 is MGHRA and CDR2 is YSYEKL. The V gene end was trimmed by 3 bases and the J gene end by 8 bases; junction bases not matched to a gene: 16. The CDR3 reads CASSQWRVQREGHEQFF. The CDR3 nucleotides are TGCGCCAGCAGCCAGTGGAGGGTACAGCGGGAAGGCCATGAGCAGTTCTTC.

The chain couples TRBV24-1 to TRBJ2-7, with D possibly TRBD2 on 6 matching bases. Germline V gene lookup returns CDR1 KGHDR and CDR2 SFDVKD. Trimming took 3 bases from V and 7 from J, leaving 12 bases between them. This CDR3 region has 13 residues. As DNA, the CDR3 is TGTGCCACCAGTGATCCCCTAGCGTATGAGCAGTACTTC. Its protein product is CATSDPLAYEQYF.

Here the CDR3 DNA reads TGTGCCAGCAGACTAGCGGGAGCATACGAGCAGTACTTC. Amino acid sequence: CASRLAGAYEQYF. The rearrangement joins TRBV27 to TRBJ2-7; 11 bases are a match to TRBD2. The CDR3 loop spans 13 amino acids. Germline lookup yields CDR1 MNHEY and CDR2 SMNVEV (reference sequence). Losses at the gene ends were 6 bases for V and 4 bases for J; bases not matched to a gene: 2.

The J gene is TRBJ2-1, the V gene TRBV6-2 or TRBV6-3; 12 bases are a match to TRBD1. Germline V CDR1 and CDR2: MNHEY, SVGEGT. The CDR3 length is 18 residues. V shed 6 bases and J 5 bases; nucleotides not matched to a gene: 14. The CDR3 is CASSITGTGGLGHNEQFF. Here the CDR3 DNA reads TGTGCCAGCAGCATCACCGGGACAGGGGGCCTCGGCCACAATGAGCAGTTCTTC.

The rearrangement links TRBV6-6 to TRBJ2-5; tentative D call: TRBD2 (5 bases). Germline loops: CDR1 MNHNY, CDR2 SVGAGI (reference sequence). Trimming took off 5 bases at V and 5 bases at J, with 15 bases between the two ends. The CDR3 is 14 amino acids. The CDR3 DNA reads TGTGCCAGCAGTGGAGGTGAGGGTATGGAGACCCAGTACTTC. Amino acids: CASSGGEGMETQYF.

This clonotype appeared a few times. CDR3 sequence (DNA): TGTGCCAGCAGCCTAGGGACAGGAGGAGATCTACAGCCCCAGCATTTT. Protein sequence: CASSLGTGGDLQPQHF. The J gene is TRBJ1-5, the V gene TRBV7-8; 8 bases line up with TRBD1. The CDR3 has 16 amino acids. Germline V lookup: CDR1 SGHVS, CDR2 FQNEAQ. Trimming at V came to 5 bases and at J to 7 bases, leaving 13 bases not matched to a gene.

The V gene is TRBV6-2 or TRBV6-3, the J gene TRBJ2-7; TRBD2 aligns across 8 bases. V was pared by 8 bases and J by 2 bases, with 5 bases of the junction left unmatched. The CDR3 loop spans 13 amino acids. Germline CDR1 reads MNHEY; CDR2 reads SVGEGT. The CDR3 region is CASLPGGTYEQYF. In DNA form, the CDR3 reads TGTGCCAGCTTACCGGGGGGGACCTACGAGCAGTACTTC.

This chain links TRBV25-1 with TRBJ2-7, with D possibly matching TRBD2 (6 bases). The V gene lost 11 bases and the J gene lost 4 bases, with 9 bases spanning the gap. This CDR3 region has 10 residues. Per germline, CDR1 MGHDK and CDR2 SYGVNS. As DNA, the CDR3 is TGTGCCGTGCGGGGTTACGAGCAGTACTTC. Translating it yields CAVRGYEQYF.

This chain uses TRBV19 with TRBJ1-2, with 7 nucleotides matching TRBD1. Germline V gene lookup returns CDR1 LNHDA and CDR2 SQIVND (reference sequence). Losses at the gene ends were 6 bases for V and 4 bases for J; bases not matched to a gene: 17. The CDR3 runs to 17 residues. The CDR3: CASSKPGGRGRLYGYTF. The CDR3 nucleotides read TGTGCCAGTAGCAAACCGGGGGGGAGGGGGCGACTCTATGGCTACACCTTC.

The rearrangement uses TRBV29-1 and TRBJ1-1, with 7 bases lining up with TRBD1. V trimming: 6 bases; J trimming: 8 bases; junction bases outside the gene matches: 6. Germline V gene sequence: CDR1 SQVTM, CDR2 ANQGSEA. This CDR3 has 11 amino acids. The CDR3 sequence is CSVADRAEAFF. CDR3 coding DNA: TGCAGCGTCGCCGACAGGGCGGAAGCTTTCTTT.

The CDR3 DNA reads TGTGCCAGCAGTTACTCAGGCGGGGACTCCGGGGAGCTGTTTTTT. Translated, it gives CASSYSGGDSGELFF. The gene calls are TRBV6-5 and TRBJ2-2, with D perhaps matching TRBD2 (6 bases). V was pared by 0 bases and J by 6 bases, with 11 bases between. Germline lookup yields CDR1 MNHEY and CDR2 SVGAGI. The CDR3 has 15 amino acids.

This clonotype was seen ten or more times. The rearrangement uses TRBV11-2 and TRBJ2-1; possible D gene TRBD1, 5 bases. V was cut by 5 bases and J by 3 bases, with 20 bases left in between. The CDR3 consists of 17 residues. Germline CDR1 is SGHAT and CDR2 is FQNNGV. The CDR3: CASSLQDESAYYNEQFF. The CDR3 DNA reads as TGTGCCAGCAGCCTACAGGACGAATCAGCATACTACAATGAGCAGTTCTTC.

This chain uses TRBV29-1 with TRBJ2-6; no reliable D call. The CDR3 is made up of 15 amino acids. V lost 4 bases to trimming and J lost 0 bases, with 10 bases between them. Germline V gene data show CDR1 as SQVTM and CDR2 as ANQGSEA. The CDR3 DNA sequence: TGCAGCGTTGTTAGCCGAGTCTCTGGGGCCAACGTCCTGACTTTC. Residues: CSVVSRVSGANVLTF. The full variable domain, rest sourced from reference TRBV29-1 and TRBJ2-6, is SAVISQKPSRDICQRGTSLTIQCQVDSQVTMMFWYRQQPGQSLTLIATANQGSEATYESGFVIDKFPISRPNLTFSTLTVSNMSPEDSSIYLCSVVSRVSGANVLTFGAGSRLTVL.

This clonotype has only a few counts. This chain joins TRBV11-3 and TRBJ2-1; TRBD2 agrees at 11 bases. Germline loops: CDR1 SGHNT, CDR2 YENEEA. The ends lost 0 bases at V and 5 bases at J; junction bases unmatched: 6. The CDR3 is 17 amino acids. Written as DNA, the CDR3 is TGTGCCAGCAGCTTAGAATCTAGCGGGGGGCTTCACAATGAGCAGTTCTTC. The encoded protein is CASSLESSGGLHNEQFF.

This clonotype was seen more than once but under ten times. J is TRBJ2-1 and V is TRBV27; possibly TRBD1 for D (6 bases). The CDR3 covers 14 residues. V was clipped by 0 bases and J by 9 bases, with 12 bases between them. Germline V CDR1 and CDR2: MNHEY, SMNVEV (reference sequence). The CDR3 reads CASSLSLGGVEQFF. CDR3 coding DNA: TGTGCCAGCAGTTTATCGCTAGGGGGTGTTGAGCAGTTCTTC.

This rearrangement joins TRBV12-3 or TRBV12-4 to TRBJ2-1; 10 bases match TRBD2. V gave up 1 base and J gave up 8 bases; unmatched junction bases: 5. The CDR3 consists of 15 residues. DNA of the CDR3: TGTGCCAGCAGTTTAGGAGCGGGAGGGTCCGATGAGCAGTTCTTC. This translates into CASSLGAGGSDEQFF.